The present T cell receptor beta chain was sequenced within a study of blood T cells in healthy people across ages. The CDR3 length is 15 residues. Losses at the gene ends were 4 bases for V and 6 bases for J; bases not matched to a gene: 6. Total RNA was extracted at no less than 5.5 micrograms per sample. Sample-barcoded 5' priming and a J-beta primer mix drove a second PCR of roughly 6 to 12 cycles. TCRdb used MiXCR to reprocess the 5' RACE reads, holding one entry per CDR3 protein. The sample yields about 1.8 million distinct CDR3 sequences, roughly 49% seen once. The chain is built from TRBV12-3 or TRBV12-4 and TRBJ2-1; 10 nucleotides line up with TRBD1. Sequencing was performed on blood. This receptor was taken from a woman aged 40 to 50 in good health. The CDR3, as DNA: TGTGCCAGCAGTTGGGACGGGACAGGGGCCAATGAGCAGTTCTTC. This gives the protein CASSWDGTGANEQFF.